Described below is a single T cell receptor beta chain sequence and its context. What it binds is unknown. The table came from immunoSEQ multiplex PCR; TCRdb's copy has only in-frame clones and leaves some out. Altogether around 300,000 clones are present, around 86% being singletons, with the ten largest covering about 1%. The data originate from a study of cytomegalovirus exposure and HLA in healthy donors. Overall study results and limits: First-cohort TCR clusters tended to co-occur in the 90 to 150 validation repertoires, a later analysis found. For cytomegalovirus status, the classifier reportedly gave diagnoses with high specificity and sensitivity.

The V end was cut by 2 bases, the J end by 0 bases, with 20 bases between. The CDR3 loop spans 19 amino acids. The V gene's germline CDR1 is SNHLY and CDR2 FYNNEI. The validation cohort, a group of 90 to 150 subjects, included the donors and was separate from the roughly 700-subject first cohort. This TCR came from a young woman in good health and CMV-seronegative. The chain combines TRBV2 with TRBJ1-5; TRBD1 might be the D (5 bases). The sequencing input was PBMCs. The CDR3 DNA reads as TGTGCCAGCAGTGAAATGAGACAGTTACCCACCCCTAGCAATCAGCCCCAGCATTTT. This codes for CASSEMRQLPTPSNQPQHF.